The T cell receptor (beta chain) described here comes from a study of CD8+ T cells in alopecia areata. Study context: Twice a day, 5 to 10 mg of oral tofacitinib was administered to treated patients.

This clone appeared once. What it recognizes is unknown. A read error is likely here: a far larger clone is one base away. This same CDR3 is encoded by further DNA sequences in the sample. CD4+ and CD8+ T cells were sorted from PBMCs stained for CD3, CD4 and CD8. Following RNA extraction, reverse transcription yielded cDNA that acted as the sequencing template. Assay: immunoSEQ multiplex PCR; the TCRdb copy retains only in-frame clones and omits some. Among tens of thousands of clones listed, approximately 60% were seen once. V was shortened by 5 bases and J by 3 bases, with 8 bases between the two germline ends. Germline lookup yields CDR1 SGHAT and CDR2 FQNNGV. The CDR3 contains 12 residues. Overall study findings and caveats: Lesional tissue from the scalp (especially in alopecia totalis/universalis) showed higher clonality than normal scalp.

The genes are TRBV11-2 and TRBJ2-7; no definite D call. Sequenced here: CD8+ T cells sorted from blood, sampled at week 0. The sequence was collected from a human donor with alopecia areata. CDR3 residues: CASSQDSYEQYF. As DNA, the CDR3 is TGTGCCAGCAGCCAAGATAGCTACGAGCAGTACTTC. The variable domain in full, completed from reference TRBV11-2 and TRBJ2-7, reads EAGVAQSPRYKIIEKRQSVAFWCNPISGHATLYWYQQILGQGPKLLIQFQNNGVVDDSQLPKDRFSAERLKGVDSTLKIQPAKLEDSAVYLCASSQDSYEQYFGPGTRLTVT.